This record covers a single T cell receptor beta chain. Its antigen is still unknown. The source of the sample is a study of CD8+CD57+ T cells in acquired aplastic anemia. Study-level findings and limits: Researchers report that fewer than 35 CD8+ CDR3 sequences appeared in both patients and controls.

Researchers used genomic DNA as the template to profile TCR beta VDJ and CDR3. TCRdb re-analysed the reads in MiXCR, keeping a single row per CDR3 protein. This sample has 270,000 or so distinct CDR3 sequences, with roughly 80% found just once. All sequencing subjects had displayed CD8+CD57+ cell expansion on flow cytometry. V dropped 5 bases and J dropped 7 bases, with 11 bases sitting between them. Germline V gene sequence: CDR1 LNHNV, CDR2 YYDKDF (reference sequence). This CDR3 has 12 residues. The V call is TRBV15, the J call TRBJ1-1, with unresolved D. The sample taken for sequencing was sorted CD4+, CD8+, or CD8+CD57+ T cells (not recorded which) from PBMCs. This clonotype was sampled from a human donor with aplastic anemia. CDR3 sequence: CATSSAVFEAFF. The CDR3 bases are TGTGCCACCAGCTCTGCAGTATTTGAAGCTTTCTTT.